These 20 T cell receptor beta chains originate from one sample sequenced in a study of tumor-infiltrating lymphocytes in primary liver carcinoma. Joint extraction of RNA and DNA used roughly 18-34 mg of bulk tissue that was unsorted. Synthesis of TCR beta cDNA was carried out from 450 to 500 ng total RNA with a constant-region primer. Library construction for TCR beta comprised three nested multiplex PCR rounds performed with slightly modified ARM-PCR. TRBV1-TRBV30 forward primers paired with a C-beta reverse primer were used in the first two PCR rounds, which ran approximately 10 cycles each. TCRdb re-analysed the multiplex PCR reads in MiXCR, keeping a single row per CDR3 protein. The repertoire holds around 54,000 distinct CDR3 sequences, with about 70% as singletons. Sequencing was done on a sample of liver tumor tissue from sampling region 2. Stated subset: tumor region T2, inferior pole. All receptors come from a man aged 35-49 years with primary liver carcinoma and hepatitis B virus infection.

For this clonotype: This may come from a read error, since a much larger clone is one base off. The CDR3 spells CSVGDSLRLGELFF. The CDR3 region has the DNA TGCAGCGTCGGGGACAGCTTGAGACTCGGGGAGCTGTTTTTT. The V gene is TRBV29-1, the J gene TRBJ2-2; 7 bases map to TRBD1. Germline assignment: CDR1 SQVTM and CDR2 ANQGSEA. The CDR3 length is 14 residues. V gave up 6 bases and J gave up 7 bases; unmatched junction bases: 11.

This chain connects TRBV6-1 to TRBJ2-1, with D maybe TRBD2 (6 bases). V was shortened by 6 bases and J by 5 bases, with 14 bases between the two germline ends. Per the germline V gene, CDR1 is MNHNS and CDR2 is SASEGT. The CDR3 spans 14 residues. The chain's CDR3 is CASRRDSSHNEQFF. For the CDR3, the DNA is TGTGCCAGCAGACGGGACTCATCCCACAATGAGCAGTTCTTC.

This chain connects TRBV11-2 to TRBJ2-5; TRBD1 matches at 9 bases. The length of the CDR3 is 15 residues. Trimming cost V 1 base and J 1 base; bases outside gene matches: 1. CDR1 is SGHAT, CDR2 FQNNGV, per germline. CDR3 coding DNA: TGTGCCAGCAGCTTAGTGACAGGGGGCCAAGAGACCCAGTACTTC. Translation: CASSLVTGGQETQYF.

V and J are TRBV11-2 and TRBJ2-7, with a weak D call TRBD2 (5 bases). From germline, CDR1 is SGHAT and CDR2 FQNNGV. The CDR3 length is 15 residues. The V gene lost 9 bases and the J gene lost 3 bases, with 21 bases spanning the gap. This CDR3 is CASAPLKAAHYEQYF. CDR3 sequence (DNA): TGTGCCAGTGCCCCCTTGAAAGCGGCCCACTACGAGCAGTACTTC.

The chain carries TRBV11-2 and TRBJ2-2; TRBD2 aligns across 11 bases. The trim removed 0 bases at V and 6 bases at J, leaving 9 bases unmatched. Germline CDR1 reads SGHAT; CDR2 reads FQNNGV. The CDR3 spans 18 residues. This CDR3 reads CASSLEGLAVSPAGELFF. CDR3 nucleotide sequence: TGTGCCAGCAGCTTAGAGGGACTAGCGGTCTCCCCGGCCGGGGAGCTGTTTTTT.

In regard to this clonotype: It is likely a read error, because the conserved phenylalanine at the end of the CDR3 is missing. The DNA is left out, because the CDR3 cannot be placed on it with certainty; the CDR3 is given as TCRdb lists it. V gene TRBV11-2 combines with J gene TRBJ2-7. Termini included, the CDR3 measures 16 amino acids. The germline V gene has CDR1 SGHAT and CDR2 FQNNGV. The CDR3 sequence: CASSLEGGASAYELYS.

V gene TRBV20-1 combines with J gene TRBJ1-1, with D possibly being TRBD1 (6 bases). Germline V gene data show CDR1 as DFQATT and CDR2 as SNEGSKA (reference sequence). The length of the CDR3 is 15 residues. The CDR3 loop is CNAPKGDTIRTEAFF. The CDR3 nucleotides are TGCAATGCCCCAAAAGGGGACACCATAAGAACTGAAGCTTTCTTT.

As to this clonotype: An end of the junction differs from the germline gene, which may be a read error. DNA for the CDR3: TGTGCCAGCAGCCAAGGTGACAGGGCTGTCTACGAACAGTACTTC. It encodes CASSQGDRAVYEQYF. This chain joins TRBV4-2 and TRBJ2-7; 7 bases match TRBD1. The CDR3 extends over 15 amino acids. From germline, CDR1 is LGHNA and CDR2 YNFKEQ.

Of note for this clonotype: Lacking the conserved final phenylalanine or tryptophan, this CDR3 likely reflects a read error. The rearrangement uses TRBV7-9 and TRBJ1-1; tentative D call: TRBD1 (6 bases). Trimming removed 1 base at V and 1 base at J, with 13 bases between. This CDR3 comprises 16 residues. The V gene's germline CDR1 is SEHNR and CDR2 FQNEAQ (reference sequence). As DNA, the CDR3 is TGTGCCAGCAGCTTAGGGAGGACAGAAAAGAACACTGAAGCTTTCCTT. As protein: CASSLGRTEKNTEAFL.

Points on this clonotype: One end of the junction is discordant with germline, which a read error may explain. V gene TRBV6-5 combines with J gene TRBJ1-1; D is uncertain. The CDR3 totals 13 residues. From germline, CDR1 is MNHEY and CDR2 SVGAGI. Here the CDR3 DNA reads TGTGCCAGCAATTCGGGCCCTTGGACTGAAACTTTCTTT. It specifies CASNSGPWTETFF.

To note about this clonotype: The junction does not match germline at one end; this may be a read error. The gene calls are TRBV6-5 and TRBJ1-1; tentatively, D is TRBD1 (5 bases). Germline CDR1 MNHEY, CDR2 SVGAGI. The CDR3 extends over 13 amino acids. The CDR3 coding sequence is TGTGCCAGCAGTTGCAGGGAGAACACTGAAGCTCTCTTT. Protein: CASSCRENTEALF.

The rearrangement uses TRBV29-1 and TRBJ2-5, with TRBD2 matching 7 bases. This CDR3 region has 13 residues. Germline V CDR1 and CDR2: SQVTM, ANQGSEA. V dropped 5 bases and J dropped 11; count of bases not matched to a gene: 14. The CDR3 loop reads CSVSGRAAGTQYF. The CDR3 DNA reads TGCAGCGTTAGTGGGAGGGCCGCTGGGACTCAGTACTTC. The full variable domain, rest sourced from reference TRBV29-1 and TRBJ2-5, is SAVISQKPSRDICQRGTSLTIQCQVDSQVTMMFWYRQQPGQSLTLIATANQGSEATYESGFVIDKFPISRPNLTFSTLTVSNMSPEDSSIYLCSVSGRAAGTQYFGPGTRLLVL.

Concerning this clonotype itself: At one boundary the junction diverges from the germline segment, which might be a read error. The V call is TRBV6-5, the J call TRBJ2-1, with a possible D match to TRBD2 (6 bases). Germline CDR1 MNHEY, CDR2 SVGAGI. This CDR3 region has 17 residues. The CDR3 DNA follows: TGTGCCAGCAGTTACTCGCGGGGAGGCGGCTCCTACTATGAGCAGTCCTTC. Its protein is CASSYSRGGGSYYEQSF.

Details on this clonotype: This may arise from a read error, as a much more abundant clone is one base away. The J gene is TRBJ2-7, the V gene TRBV7-2; weak D call: TRBD2 (6 bases). Trimming removed 8 bases from V and 2 bases from J, with 19 bases in between. The CDR3 has 15 amino acids. The germline V gene encodes CDR1 SGHTA and CDR2 FQGNSA. The CDR3 DNA reads as TGTGCCAGCTGCTCCTTTAGCGGTTTTGCCTACGAGCAGTACTTC. This translates into CASCSFSGFAYEQYF.

In the case of this clonotype: This likely comes from a read error, as the CDR3 has no conserved phenylalanine or tryptophan at its end. This rearrangement joins TRBV4-1 to TRBJ1-5; 10 bases fit TRBD1. CDR1 and CDR2 (germline): MGHRA, YSYEKL. The CDR3 is 17 amino acids. The CDR3 sequence: CACSPQGTGVSNQPQHS. The CDR3 DNA reads TGCGCCTGCAGCCCTCAAGGGACAGGGGTTAGCAATCAGCCCCAGCATTCT.

Regarding this clonotype: No conserved phenylalanine or tryptophan is present at the end of the CDR3, so a read error is the likely explanation. The chain combines TRBV4-2 with TRBJ2-2; no firm D call. Germline-derived CDR1 and CDR2 are LGHNA and YNFKEQ. The CDR3 contains 12 residues. In DNA, the CDR3 is TGCGCCAGCAGCCCAGACACCGGGGAGCTGTTTTCT. This codes for CASSPDTGELFS.

This clonotype was detected ten times or more. The chain couples TRBV7-9 to TRBJ1-2; 7 bases fit TRBD1. The germline gives CDR1 SEHNR, CDR2 FQNEAQ (reference sequence). V lost 1 base and J lost 4; bases outside the gene matches: 3. The CDR3 is made up of 14 amino acids. CDR3 residues: CASSLEAGGYGYTF. Here the CDR3 DNA reads TGTGCCAGCAGCTTAGAGGCAGGGGGCTATGGCTACACCTTC.

About this clonotype itself: Compared with germline, one end of the junction differs, possibly owing to a read error. This chain links TRBV10-2 with TRBJ1-2, with unresolved D. The CDR3 runs to 13 residues. Germline V gene sequence: CDR1 WSHSY, CDR2 SAAADI. CDR3 sequence: CASSRSLDYGYIF. The CDR3 nucleotides read TGTGCCAGCAGCAGGTCTCTGGACTATGGCTACATCTTC.

Worth noting for this clonotype: Compared with germline, one end of the junction differs, possibly owing to a read error. The V and J genes are TRBV10-3 and TRBJ2-3, with 12 positions matching TRBD1. The germline CDR1 and CDR2 sequences are ENHRY and SYGVKD. The CDR3 length is 19 residues. The CDR3 reads CAISVLPGQGATSTDTQYF. The CDR3 nucleotides read TGTGCCATCAGTGTCTTACCGGGACAGGGGGCAACTAGCACAGATACACAGTATTTT.

This clonotype was detected many times. The V and J genes are TRBV7-8 and TRBJ2-7; 11 nucleotides align to TRBD2. Unmatched junction bases numbered 6, after V lost 5 bases and J lost 0 bases. This CDR3 has 16 residues. Looked up from germline, CDR1 is SGHVS and CDR2 is FQNEAQ. The CDR3 protein is CASSPGTSGSSYEQYF. As DNA, the CDR3 is TGTGCCAGCAGCCCGGGGACTAGCGGTAGCTCCTACGAGCAGTACTTC.